This T cell receptor beta chain originates from a study of T cell responses to AZD1222 COVID-19 vaccine. Study observations and caveats: None of the repertoires were sampled until the peak T cell response had passed.

Sequenced by immunoSEQ multiplex PCR; TCRdb stores in-frame clones only, minus some. The sample includes tens of thousands of clones, roughly 87% of them seen just once. Germline V CDR1 and CDR2: MNHEY, SMNVEV (reference sequence). V dropped 2 bases and J dropped 2 bases, with 7 bases sitting between them. The CDR3 extends over 14 amino acids. Details on this clone: What it binds is not known.

Sequences were derived from peripheral blood, sampled on day 0 of AZD1222 vaccination. The chain has TRBV27 and TRBJ1-5; D is unclear. The sequence came from an adult in good health. CDR3 sequence (DNA): TGTGCCAGCAGTTTAAATTACGGCAATCAGCCCCAGCATTTT. Translated: CASSLNYGNQPQHF.